Listed here is a single T cell receptor (beta chain). The data originate from a study of cytomegalovirus exposure and HLA in healthy donors. Use of 60 Vbeta and 13 Jbeta primers characterized the PCR. Libraries were prepared by immunoSEQ multiplex PCR; TCRdb keeps only in-frame clonotypes and omits some of them. The sample lists 150,000 to 170,000 clones, approximately 75% occurring once. The origin of this receptor is a man between 18 and 29 years old in good health and CMV-seronegative. Sequenced sample: PBMCs.

CDR3 sequence reads: CASSPRGVLGDTQYF. The CDR3 nucleotides are TGTGCCAGCAGCCCGCGGGGGGTATTGGGGGATACGCAGTATTTT. The genes are TRBV5-4 and TRBJ2-3; 8 bases align to TRBD2. After removal of 4 bases from V and 6 bases from J, the junction contained 10 bases not matched to a gene. The CDR3 has 15 amino acids. Germline V lookup: CDR1 SGHNT, CDR2 YYREEE (reference sequence).